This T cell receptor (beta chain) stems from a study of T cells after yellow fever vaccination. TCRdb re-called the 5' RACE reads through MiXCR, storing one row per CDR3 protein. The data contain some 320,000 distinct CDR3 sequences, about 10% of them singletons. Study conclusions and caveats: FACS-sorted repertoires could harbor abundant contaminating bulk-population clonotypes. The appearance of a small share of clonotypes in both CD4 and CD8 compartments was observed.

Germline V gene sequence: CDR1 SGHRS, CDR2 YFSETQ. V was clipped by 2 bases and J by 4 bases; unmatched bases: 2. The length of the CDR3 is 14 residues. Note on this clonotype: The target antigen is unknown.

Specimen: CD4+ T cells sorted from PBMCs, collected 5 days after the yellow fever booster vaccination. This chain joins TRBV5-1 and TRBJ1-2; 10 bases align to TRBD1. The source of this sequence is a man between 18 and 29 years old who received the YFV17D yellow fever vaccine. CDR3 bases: TGCGCCAGCAGCTTCGGGACAGGGGCCTATGGCTACACCTTC. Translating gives CASSFGTGAYGYTF.